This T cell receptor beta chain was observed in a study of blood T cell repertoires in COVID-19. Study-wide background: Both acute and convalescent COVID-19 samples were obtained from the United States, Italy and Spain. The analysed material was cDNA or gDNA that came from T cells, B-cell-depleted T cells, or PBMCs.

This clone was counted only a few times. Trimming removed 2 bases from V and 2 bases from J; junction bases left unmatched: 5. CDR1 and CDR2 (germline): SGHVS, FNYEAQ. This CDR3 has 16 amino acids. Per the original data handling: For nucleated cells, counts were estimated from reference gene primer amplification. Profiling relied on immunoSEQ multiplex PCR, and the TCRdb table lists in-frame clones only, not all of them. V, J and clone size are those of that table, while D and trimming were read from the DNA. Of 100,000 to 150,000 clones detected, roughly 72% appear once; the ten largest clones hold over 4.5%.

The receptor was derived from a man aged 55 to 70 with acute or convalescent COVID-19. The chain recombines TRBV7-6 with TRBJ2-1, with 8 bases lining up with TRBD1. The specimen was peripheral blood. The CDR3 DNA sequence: TGTGCCAGCAGCTTACAGACAGGGGCCGCCTACAATGAGCAGTTCTTC. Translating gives CASSLQTGAAYNEQFF.